This T cell receptor beta chain was retrieved from a study of T cell changes during pregnancy in multiple sclerosis. The protocol was immunoSEQ multiplex PCR, while the TCRdb copy is restricted to in-frame clones and leaves out a portion. The sample lists tens of thousands of clones, about 90% seen once, with approximately 0.46% in the top ten. Trimming removed 3 bases at V and 8 bases at J, with 17 bases between. Germline lookup yields CDR1 SGHRS and CDR2 YFSETQ. CDR3 length: 15 residues. Sequences were derived from CD4+ T cells from peripheral blood mononuclear cells, sampled in the third trimester of pregnancy. The rearrangement uses TRBV5-1 and TRBJ1-4; D ambiguous. The sequence was collected from a female donor in good health, enrolled as a control in a pregnancy study. CDR3 protein: CASSSTHGGQEKLFF. CDR3 DNA sequence: TGCGCCAGCAGCTCCACTCACGGAGGTCAGGAAAAACTGTTTTTT.